A selection of T cell receptor beta chains follows, all from one sample in a study of T cells expressing NK-cell markers. No DNA is given; TCRdb re-called the 5' RACE reads and lists each CDR3 protein once. This table lists 300,000 to 500,000 distinct CDR3 sequences. The sample comprised blood T cells: a sorted CD56 or NKG2C T cell subset, CD4+ or CD8+ T cells, or bulk PBMC T cells (not recorded which). These receptors all stem from a woman aged 45-59 years in good health. Both conserved end residues are part of each CDR3.

>TRBJ2-7|TRBV6-5
CASSPQGSEQYF
>TRBJ1-6|TRBV5-1
CASSLDRTGAYNSPLHF
>TRBJ1-1|TRBV3-1
CASSHMGSSEAFF
>TRBJ1-4|TRBV18
CASSSRSEKLFF
>TRBJ2-2|TRBV29-1
CSVGDRLSTGELFF
>TRBJ2-3|TRBV9
CASNTGTRDTDTQYF
>TRBJ2-3|TRBV2
CASRNSGSGFGRPDTQYF
>TRBJ2-7|TRBV4-1
CASSQARGGSYEQYF
>TRBJ2-1|TRBV9
CASSVVDSGSEQFF
>TRBJ2-1|TRBV20-1
CSPVVGSYNEQFF
>TRBJ2-5|TRBV4-2
CASSQDGLAGEETQYF
>TRBJ1-6|TRBV3-1
CASSRTPGGGASPLHF
>TRBJ1-2|TRBV6-5
CATGDNVYGYTF
>TRBJ2-4|TRBV6-5
CASSQTDQRVQYF
>TRBJ1-3|TRBV7-2
CASSLDGTGNSGNTIYF
>TRBJ1-4|TRBV4-1
CASSQVQGVGEKLFF
>TRBJ1-1|TRBV5-1
CASSLSQGRTEAFF
>TRBJ1-1|TRBV29-1
CSVAPGTANTEAFF
>TRBJ2-7|TRBV12-3/TRBV12-4
CASSGPRTGVDEQYF
>TRBJ2-1|TRBV12-5
CASGLVAITYNEQFF
>TRBJ1-1|TRBV5-1
CASSLVGAGGNTEAFF
>TRBJ2-2|TRBV29-1
CSVEDGPNTGELFF
>TRBJ2-1|TRBV19
CASSTRLEQFF
>TRBJ2-7|TRBV3-1
CASSTSLQAYEQYF
>TRBJ2-1|TRBV7-9
CASSRPGGGDNEQFF
>TRBJ1-1|TRBV5-1
CASSLGGFLNTEAFF
>TRBJ2-5|TRBV12-3/TRBV12-4
CASIKGVGETQYF